This T cell receptor beta chain is drawn from a study of vaccination effects on CD4 cells after COVID-19. Before any sequencing was done, the ViraFEST assay used viral peptide pools to expand antigen-specific CD4+ T cells. Culture lasted under 13 days before CD4+ T cell isolation. Two-dose BNT162b2 or mRNA-1273 vaccination was given to participants. Vaccine recipients lacked prior SARS-CoV-2 infection and had negative nucleocapsid antibodies. The ends were cut back, 6 bases at V and 7 bases at J, with 15 bases in the middle. Germline CDR1 and CDR2: WSHSY and SAAADI. The CDR3 has 13 residues. Here immunoSEQ multiplex PCR was the method, and the copy in TCRdb shows in-frame clones only, minus some. The sample consists of tens of thousands of clones, about 73% of them appearing once. Broader study findings: Late in the post-vaccination period, infection-induced and vaccine-induced clones underwent marked clonal contraction.

With respect to this clone: Its antigen is still unknown.

V is TRBV10-2 and J is TRBJ1-2, with unresolved D. This specimen was CD4+ T cells from PBMCs cultured with SARS-CoV-2 spike peptides, taken after COVID-19 vaccination. The TCR originated in a human donor who received a COVID-19 vaccine. CDR3: CASSPNRFSGYTF. The CDR3 DNA is TGCGCCAGCAGCCCTAACAGATTCAGTGGCTACACCTTC.